The clone carrying this T cell receptor beta chain has more than one count but fewer than ten. Its antigen is undetermined. By 5'RACE template switching, TCR cDNA was produced, with a universal primer site and UMIs added in the process. TCRdb independently ran MiXCR on the 5' RACE reads; one entry per CDR3 protein. Among a few hundred thousand distinct CDR3 sequences listed, roughly 5% were seen once. Germline V gene sequence: CDR1 ENHRY, CDR2 SYGVKD. The junction had 13 bases not matched to a gene; V was cut back by 3 bases and J by 8 bases. This CDR3 is 16 amino acids long. This entry is derived from a study of T cells after yellow fever vaccination. Study-level findings and limits: Relatively few clonotypes were ones that appeared in both CD4 and CD8 compartments.

This sequence joins TRBV10-3 and TRBJ2-3; 8 positions agree with TRBD2. The sequence was collected from a man aged 18 to 30 who received the YFV17D yellow fever vaccine. The source was CD4+ T cells sorted from PBMCs, collected on the day of the yellow fever booster vaccination. As DNA, the CDR3 is TGTGCCATCAGTGAAAATAGGGGAGCGGGGGTCGGTACGCAGTATTTT. Protein product: CAISENRGAGVGTQYF.